The rows below give T cell receptor beta chains drawn from one sample of a study of T cell changes during pregnancy in multiple sclerosis. Method: immunoSEQ multiplex PCR; TCRdb's copy keeps in-frame clones and lacks some. The sample lists under 55,000 clones, about nine tenths occurring once. Specimen: CD4+ T cells from peripheral blood mononuclear cells, collected after pregnancy. Every receptor here comes from a female donor in good health, enrolled as a control in a pregnancy study. The CDR3 runs from the conserved cysteine through the conserved F or W. The D gene is left open where the match is weak. Rows give clone size only sometimes, using once, few, many, or a class for an expanded clone.

j_call: TRBJ2-3; d_call: TRBD2; clone_size: -; v_call: TRBV5-8; cdr3_nt: TGTGCCAGCAGCGGCGGGACTAGCGGGGGCGGGAGCACAGATACGCAGTATTTT; cdr3_aa: CASSGGTSGGGSTDTQYF
j_call: TRBJ2-6; d_call: -; clone_size: -; v_call: TRBV25-1; cdr3_nt: TGTGCCAGCAGTGCCCAGGGGACGGGGGCCAACGTCCTGACTTTC; cdr3_aa: CASSAQGTGANVLTF
j_call: TRBJ2-5; d_call: TRBD1; clone_size: -; v_call: TRBV7-3; cdr3_nt: TGTGCCAGCAGCCTGAGTGGGACAGGGGAAGAGACCCAGTACTTC; cdr3_aa: CASSLSGTGEETQYF
j_call: TRBJ2-3; d_call: -; clone_size: -; v_call: TRBV7-2; cdr3_nt: TGTGCCAGCAGCTTCTATACAGATACGCAGTATTTT; cdr3_aa: CASSFYTDTQYF
j_call: TRBJ2-5; d_call: -; clone_size: -; v_call: TRBV7-9; cdr3_nt: TGTGCCAGCAGCTTAGAAACAGGGCGAGAGACCCAGTACTTC; cdr3_aa: CASSLETGRETQYF
j_call: TRBJ2-3; d_call: TRBD2; clone_size: -; v_call: TRBV6-4; cdr3_nt: TGTGCCAGCAGTCCTCTAGCGGGAGGTGAGACAGATACGCAGTATTTT; cdr3_aa: CASSPLAGGETDTQYF
j_call: TRBJ2-1; d_call: -; clone_size: -; v_call: TRBV4-1; cdr3_nt: TGCGCCAGCACCCCAAAGGGAGGCGTGTTGGATGAGCAGTTCTTC; cdr3_aa: CASTPKGGVLDEQFF
j_call: TRBJ1-1; d_call: -; clone_size: -; v_call: TRBV5-1; cdr3_nt: TGCGCCAGCAGCTCCCGACACAACACTGAAGCTTTCTTT; cdr3_aa: CASSSRHNTEAFF
j_call: TRBJ1-1; d_call: -; clone_size: once; v_call: TRBV6-5; cdr3_nt: TGTGCCAGCAGTTACAGCACAGTCTCGATGAACACTGAAGCTTTCTTT; cdr3_aa: CASSYSTVSMNTEAFF
j_call: TRBJ1-3; d_call: -; clone_size: once; v_call: TRBV28; cdr3_nt: TGTGCCAGCAGCACAACCAGCTCTGGAAACACCATATATTTT; cdr3_aa: CASSTTSSGNTIYF
j_call: TRBJ2-5; d_call: -; clone_size: -; v_call: TRBV27; cdr3_nt: TGTGCCAGCAGTCCGGGACTGAAAGAGACCCAGTACTTC; cdr3_aa: CASSPGLKETQYF
j_call: TRBJ1-2; d_call: -; clone_size: -; v_call: TRBV28; cdr3_nt: TGTGCCAGCAGCTCGACTGAGTATGGCTACACCTTC; cdr3_aa: CASSSTEYGYTF
j_call: TRBJ2-3; d_call: TRBD1; clone_size: -; v_call: TRBV7-9; cdr3_nt: TGTGCCAGCAGCACCTCAAACAGGGGGTTTCGGACAGATACGCAGTATTTT; cdr3_aa: CASSTSNRGFRTDTQYF
j_call: TRBJ1-2; d_call: TRBD1; clone_size: -; v_call: TRBV7-9; cdr3_nt: TGTGCCAGCAGCTTGACAGGGGACAGCTATGGCTACACCTTC; cdr3_aa: CASSLTGDSYGYTF
j_call: TRBJ1-2; d_call: -; clone_size: -; v_call: TRBV6-1; cdr3_nt: TGTGCCAGCAGTGAATTAGGCGGCTATGGCTACACCTTC; cdr3_aa: CASSELGGYGYTF
j_call: TRBJ1-5; d_call: -; clone_size: once; v_call: TRBV6-1; cdr3_nt: TGTGCCAGCAGACGCGGACAGAGTAGCAATCAGCCCCAGCATTTT; cdr3_aa: CASRRGQSSNQPQHF
j_call: TRBJ1-5; d_call: -; clone_size: -; v_call: TRBV7-2; cdr3_nt: TGTGCCAGCAGCTTAACGGAGAATCAGCCCCAGCATTTT; cdr3_aa: CASSLTENQPQHF
j_call: TRBJ1-2; d_call: TRBD1; clone_size: -; v_call: TRBV29-1; cdr3_nt: TGCAGCGCGAAACTAGGACAGGGGAGTGGTGGCTACACCTTC; cdr3_aa: CSAKLGQGSGGYTF
j_call: TRBJ1-6; d_call: -; clone_size: -; v_call: TRBV6-1; cdr3_nt: TGTGCCAGCAAGGGGGTAAATAATTCACCCCTCCACTTT; cdr3_aa: CASKGVNNSPLHF
j_call: TRBJ1-1; d_call: -; clone_size: -; v_call: TRBV29-1; cdr3_nt: TGCAGCGTCCCTAACAGGGCCGACACTGAAGCTTTCTTT; cdr3_aa: CSVPNRADTEAFF
j_call: TRBJ1-6; d_call: TRBD1; clone_size: -; v_call: TRBV2; cdr3_nt: TGTGCCAGTGGGACAGGGAATTCACCCCTCCACTTT; cdr3_aa: CASGTGNSPLHF
j_call: TRBJ2-2; d_call: -; clone_size: -; v_call: TRBV28; cdr3_nt: TGTGCCAGCAGTCCCTCTACCTACACCGGGGAGCTGTTTTTT; cdr3_aa: CASSPSTYTGELFF
j_call: TRBJ1-6; d_call: -; clone_size: -; v_call: TRBV5-1; cdr3_nt: TGCGCCAGCAGCTCCGGGGAGTTAACGGGTTCACCCCTCCACTTT; cdr3_aa: CASSSGELTGSPLHF
j_call: TRBJ2-3; d_call: TRBD1; clone_size: few; v_call: TRBV7-8; cdr3_nt: TGTGCCAGCAGCTTAGGCACCGGGACAGGGGGGATAAATACGCAGTATTTT; cdr3_aa: CASSLGTGTGGINTQYF
j_call: TRBJ2-7; d_call: TRBD1; clone_size: -; v_call: TRBV5-1; cdr3_nt: TGCGCCAGCAGCTCCATCCGGGACAGCCACTACGAGCAGTACTTC; cdr3_aa: CASSSIRDSHYEQYF
j_call: TRBJ1-5; d_call: -; clone_size: -; v_call: TRBV9; cdr3_nt: TGTGCCAGCAGAGGGGGGGGTTATAGCAATCAGCCCCAGCATTTT; cdr3_aa: CASRGGGYSNQPQHF
j_call: TRBJ1-1; d_call: -; clone_size: -; v_call: TRBV7-2; cdr3_nt: TGTGCCAGCAGCTTAGAGGGAGGGGAAAACACTGAAGCTTTCTTT; cdr3_aa: CASSLEGGENTEAFF
j_call: TRBJ2-5; d_call: TRBD1; clone_size: once; v_call: TRBV6-5; cdr3_nt: TGTGCCAGCAGTACCGGGGACAGACAAGAGACCCAGTACTTC; cdr3_aa: CASSTGDRQETQYF
j_call: TRBJ2-7; d_call: TRBD1; clone_size: -; v_call: TRBV27; cdr3_nt: TGTGCCAGCAGGTCCGGGACAGGGCAATTCTTC; cdr3_aa: CASRSGTGQFF
j_call: TRBJ2-1; d_call: -; clone_size: once; v_call: TRBV6-6; cdr3_nt: TGTGCCAGCAGTTTTCGACTTGGCGTGGATGAGCAGTTCTTC; cdr3_aa: CASSFRLGVDEQFF
j_call: TRBJ2-5; d_call: -; clone_size: -; v_call: TRBV5-6; cdr3_nt: TGTGCCAGCAGCTTGGACTTCCAAGAGACCCAGTACTTC; cdr3_aa: CASSLDFQETQYF